One sample yielded the 5 T cell receptor beta chains listed below, sequenced in a study of shared clonotypes between healthy human individuals. The naive CD8 subset, CD45RO-negative cells positively selected for CCR7, excluded terminally differentiated effector memory CD45RA+ cells. Repertoires were generated with immunoSEQ multiplex PCR, while TCRdb's copy carries only in-frame clones and drops some. The table lists around 1.9 million clones, more than 85% of them singletons. Material: naive CD8+ T cells from PBMCs. The receptors come from a young man in good health. Some clones in this sample may be carry-over from other donors' samples.

The chain joins TRBV7-9 to TRBJ1-2, with 9 bases fitting TRBD1. The germline CDR1 and CDR2 sequences are SEHNR and FQNEAQ (reference sequence). The CDR3 runs 14 residues. The V segment lost 5 bases and the J segment 7 bases; nucleotides outside the gene matches: 8. The CDR3 DNA is TGTGCCAGCAGCCCCCCGGGACAGGGTTTTGGCTACACCTTC. Amino acids: CASSPPGQGFGYTF.

The chain recombines TRBV7-6 with TRBJ2-7; D may be TRBD2 (6 bases). Germline V gene data show CDR1 as SGHVS and CDR2 as FNYEAQ. This CDR3 is built from 14 residues. V dropped 5 bases and J dropped 5 bases, with 16 bases sitting between them. For the CDR3, the DNA is TGTGCCAGCAGCCCCGGGTCAGGCGGGAACGAGCAGTACTTC. Amino acids: CASSPGSGGNEQYF. Together with reference TRBV7-6 and TRBJ2-7, the CDR3 gives the full variable domain: GAGVSQSPRYKVTKRGQDVALRCDPISGHVSLYWYRQALGQGPEFLTYFNYEAQQDKSGLPNDRFSAERPEGSISTLTIQRTEQRDSAMYRCASSPGSGGNEQYFGPGTRLTVT.

J is TRBJ2-3 and V is TRBV7-9, with unresolved D. Trimming took off 2 bases at V and 4 bases at J, with 10 bases between the two ends. The CDR3 runs 14 residues. Germline V CDR1 and CDR2: SEHNR, FQNEAQ (reference sequence). The chain's CDR3 is CASSLRHIADTQYF. Written as DNA, the CDR3 is TGTGCCAGCAGCTTACGCCATATAGCAGATACGCAGTATTTT.

The V call is TRBV7-9, the J call TRBJ2-3; D unclear. Germline-derived CDR1 and CDR2 are SEHNR and FQNEAQ (reference sequence). This CDR3 region has 15 residues. V gave up 3 bases and J gave up 4 bases, with 14 bases separating them. The CDR3 DNA follows: TGTGCCAGCAGCTTGGAGACCTCACGGGCAGATACGCAGTATTTT. Translation gives CASSLETSRADTQYF.

The chain employs TRBV7-9 and TRBJ2-1; D may be TRBD2 (5 bases). This CDR3 has 16 amino acids. V was pared by 0 bases and J by 2 bases, with 11 bases between. Germline CDR1 and CDR2: SEHNR and FQNEAQ (reference sequence). The CDR3 region has the DNA TGTGCCAGCAGCTTAGCCCAAGCGGAACCCTACAATGAGCAGTTCTTC. This gives the protein CASSLAQAEPYNEQFF.